Below are 27 T cell receptor beta chains sequenced from a single sample in a study of OX40 agonist ivuxolimab in advanced cancers. The method was the immunoSEQ multiplex PCR assay. TCRdb mirrors the immuneACCESS table, restricted to in-frame sequences. Some clones are absent from its copies; in checked studies, under half trace to an unresolved V gene, and the reason for the others is unknown. The sample table holds under 30,000 clones, of which approximately 90% were seen once. 24% of the sample is held by the ten biggest clonotypes. This specimen consisted of CD4+ or CD8+ T cells sorted from blood, obtained in a trial of the OX40 agonist ivuxolimab. The origin of the receptors is an adult with an advanced solid tumor such as melanoma, head and neck, liver or kidney cancer.

The rearrangement uses TRBV6-5 and TRBJ2-1; no clear D gene. This CDR3 has 14 residues. Germline V gene data show CDR1 as MNHEY and CDR2 as SVGAGI. V was pared by 1 base and J by 4 bases, with 8 bases between. This CDR3 is CASSYLSVYNEQFF. The CDR3 DNA reads TGTGCCAGCAGTTACTTGTCAGTTTACAATGAGCAGTTCTTC.

The V gene is TRBV27, the J gene TRBJ2-7; 8 bases fit TRBD1. Germline V gene lookup returns CDR1 MNHEY and CDR2 SMNVEV (reference sequence). V lost 5 bases, J lost 7 bases, and 10 bases stayed unmatched. The CDR3 consists of 14 residues. The CDR3 nucleotides are TGTGCCAGCAGTCCTTTTCAGGGGGCCGGTGAGCAGTACTTC. Translation: CASSPFQGAGEQYF.

V and J are TRBV7-2 and TRBJ2-1; 8 bases are a match to TRBD2. The CDR3 covers 14 residues. Germline CDR1 is SGHTA and CDR2 is FQGNSA. V lost 5 bases and J lost 10; bases outside the gene matches: 10. CDR3 sequence reads: CASSPSPLAGEQFF. DNA of the CDR3: TGTGCCAGCAGCCCTTCCCCCTTAGCGGGAGAGCAGTTCTTC.

This clone counts as medium-sized. The chain carries TRBV4-1 and TRBJ2-1; D is ambiguous. The CDR3 spans 13 residues. Trimming took off 0 bases at V and 3 bases at J, with 3 bases between the two ends. Germline values: CDR1 MGHRA, CDR2 YSYEKL. This chain's CDR3 is CASSQDYYNEQFF. DNA for the CDR3: TGCGCCAGCAGCCAAGATTACTACAATGAGCAGTTCTTC.

This sequence joins TRBV7-9 and TRBJ2-1; D gene uncertain. V was shortened by 3 bases and J by 10 bases, with 7 bases between the two germline ends. The CDR3 is 11 residues long. Germline V lookup: CDR1 SEHNR, CDR2 FQNEAQ (reference sequence). CDR3 coding DNA: TGTGCCAGCAGCTTGGGGTGGGAGCAGTTCTTC. This encodes CASSLGWEQFF.

The V call is TRBV19, the J call TRBJ2-3; D is uncertain. Trimming took off 2 bases at V and 4 bases at J, with 4 bases between the two ends. CDR1 is LNHDA and CDR2 is SQIVND in the germline V gene (reference sequence). The CDR3 contains 12 residues. The CDR3 spells CASSIQPDTQYF. For the CDR3, the DNA is TGTGCCAGTAGTATACAGCCAGATACGCAGTATTTT. Full variable domain (remainder filled in from reference TRBV19 and TRBJ2-3): DGGITQSPKYLFRKEGQNVTLSCEQNLNHDAMYWYRQDPGQGLRLIYYSQIVNDFQKGDIAEGYSVSREKKESFPLTVTSAQKNPTAFYLCASSIQPDTQYFGPGTRLTVL.

The chain joins TRBV10-2 to TRBJ1-3, with 12 bases fitting TRBD1. The J segment lost 2 bases and the V segment lost 8 bases, leaving 4 bases of the junction unmatched. The CDR3 runs 15 residues. Looked up from germline, CDR1 is WSHSY and CDR2 is SAAADI. CDR3 DNA sequence: TGCGCCAGCCGGGACAGGGGGCTGGCTGGAAACACCATATATTTT. Translating it yields CASRDRGLAGNTIYF.

This rearrangement joins TRBV12-2 to TRBJ2-7; the table's TRBD2 call for D was not verified on the DNA. TRBV12-2 is shown as a pseudogene. The CDR3 sequence is 17 residues long. CDR3 sequence reads: CASRFPPRLAGGYEQYF. In nucleotides, the CDR3 is TGTGCAAGTCGCTTCCCCCCGAGACTAGCGGGAGGTTACGAGCAGTACTTC.

This clone was seen just once. CDR3 bases: TGTGCTAGTGCCCAGGGGACCGAGTTTTATGGCTACACCTTC. Its translation is CASAQGTEFYGYTF. The chain combines TRBV12-5 with TRBJ1-2, with TRBD1 as a possible D gene (6 bases). V lost 7 bases and J 5 bases, leaving 17 bases between the germline ends. Germline CDR1 reads LGHNT; CDR2 reads FRNRAP. This CDR3 comprises 14 residues.

This clone showed up just once. V gene TRBV6-6 combines with J gene TRBJ2-7; 8 nucleotides match TRBD2. V trimming: 6 bases; J trimming: 0 bases; junction bases outside the gene matches: 7. The CDR3 extends over 15 amino acids. Per germline, CDR1 MNHNY and CDR2 SVGAGI (reference sequence). Here the CDR3 DNA reads TGTGCCAGCAGCCGACATAGCGGGACCTCCTACGAGCAGTACTTC. It is translated as CASSRHSGTSYEQYF.

V gene TRBV7-7 combines with J gene TRBJ2-3; the D is unclear. Germline V gives CDR1 SSHAT, CDR2 FNYEAQ (reference sequence). V dropped 1 base and J dropped 3 bases, with 5 bases sitting between them. The CDR3 has 13 residues. In DNA form, the CDR3 reads TGTGCCAGCAGCTTAGTCGTGACAGATACGCAGTATTTT. Its translation: CASSLVVTDTQYF.

This chain connects TRBV4-3 to TRBJ2-7; D call uncertain. V lost 0 bases and J 2 bases, leaving 11 bases between the germline ends. The CDR3 contains 15 residues. The V gene's germline CDR1 is LGHNA and CDR2 YSLEER. DNA of the CDR3: TGCGCCAGCAGCCAAGATCGGGCTATCGCCTACGAGCAGTACTTC. Translated, it gives CASSQDRAIAYEQYF.

The table lists this clone with a few counts. This chain uses TRBV4-3 with TRBJ1-2; D perhaps matches TRBD1 (5 bases). This CDR3 contains 15 residues. V shed 1 base and J shed 4 bases, with 13 bases lying between them. Germline V gene lookup returns CDR1 LGHNA and CDR2 YSLEER. The CDR3 loop reads CASSQGVGAGYGYTF. CDR3 sequence (DNA): TGCGCCAGCAGCCAAGGGGTCGGGGCGGGCTATGGCTACACCTTC.

The V and J genes are TRBV10-3 and TRBJ2-7, with TRBD2 as a possible D gene (6 bases). Trimming took off 11 bases at V and 1 base at J, with 15 bases between the two ends. This CDR3 is built from 13 residues. Germline V gene lookup returns CDR1 ENHRY and CDR2 SYGVKD. CDR3 loop: CALLQEGSYEQYF. DNA for the CDR3: TGTGCCCTCCTCCAGGAGGGATCCTACGAGCAGTACTTC.

Note on this clone: The same CDR3 also results from other DNA sequences found in this sample. This chain's CDR3 is CASSLGTADEQYF. The CDR3 DNA follows: TGTGCCAGCAGCTTGGGTACAGCGGACGAGCAGTACTTC. The chain carries TRBV5-6 and TRBJ2-7; D may be TRBD2 (5 bases). From germline, CDR1 is SGHDT and CDR2 YYEEEE. Between the trimmed V and J ends, which lost 0 bases and 5 bases, there was a span of 9 bases. The CDR3 covers 13 residues.

The chain recombines TRBV18 with TRBJ2-3, with TRBD2 identical over 9 bases. From germline, CDR1 is KGHSH and CDR2 LQKENI. V shed 3 bases and J 6 bases; nucleotides not matched to a gene: 10. The CDR3 spans 16 residues. CDR3 protein: CASSPPGLAPEDTQYF. In nucleotides, the CDR3 is TGTGCCAGCTCACCCCCGGGACTAGCTCCCGAGGATACGCAGTATTTT. The whole variable domain, filled in from reference TRBV18 and TRBJ2-3, reads NAGVMQNPRHLVRRRGQEARLRCSPMKGHSHVYWYRQLPEEGLKFMVYLQKENIIDESGMPKERFSAEFPKEGPSILRIQQVVRGDSAAYFCASSPPGLAPEDTQYFGPGTRLTVL.

This rearrangement joins TRBV13 to TRBJ1-2; maybe TRBD1 (6 bases). V was cut by 5 bases and J by 4 bases, with 17 bases left in between. The CDR3 spans 15 residues. Germline lookup yields CDR1 PRHDT and CDR2 FYEKMQ (reference sequence). The CDR3 bases are TGTGCCAGCAGCATCCTCCGGGACAACATCTATGGCTACACCTTC. It specifies CASSILRDNIYGYTF. The full variable domain, rest sourced from reference TRBV13 and TRBJ1-2, is AAGVIQSPRHLIKEKRETATLKCYPIPRHDTVYWYQQGPGQDPQFLISFYEKMQSDKGSIPDRFSAQQFSDYHSELNMSSLELGDSALYFCASSILRDNIYGYTFGSGTRLTVV.

This chain links TRBV27 with TRBJ1-2; D perhaps matches TRBD1 (5 bases). Per germline, CDR1 MNHEY and CDR2 SMNVEV (reference sequence). The V end was cut by 2 bases, the J end by 8 bases, with 12 bases between. The CDR3 extends over 13 amino acids. CDR3 sequence (DNA): TGTGCCAGCAGTTTAACAGGAGGGGACGGCTACACCTTC. Encoded protein: CASSLTGGDGYTF.

The chain combines TRBV4-1 with TRBJ2-7, with D possibly being TRBD1 or TRBD2 (6 bases each). This CDR3 is built from 17 residues. Deletions cut 4 bases from V and 4 bases from J, with 23 bases between. In germline, CDR1 is MGHRA, CDR2 YSYEKL. The CDR3 reads CASSRYSTGFGGYEQYF. The CDR3 DNA reads as TGCGCCAGCAGCCGGTACTCCACAGGGTTTGGGGGGTACGAGCAGTACTTC.

The chain carries TRBV20-1 and TRBJ2-3, with D uncertain. CDR3 length: 11 residues. In germline, CDR1 is DFQATT, CDR2 SNEGSKA (reference sequence). V was trimmed by 0 bases and J by 7 bases, leaving 5 bases between them. The CDR3 loop is CSAREDYTQYF. CDR3 DNA sequence: TGCAGTGCTAGAGAGGATTATACGCAGTATTTT.

This clone was counted only a few times. In DNA, the CDR3 is TGTGCCAGTAGTATTGGTACTGAAGCTTTCTTT. It translates to CASSIGTEAFF. The rearrangement links TRBV19 to TRBJ1-1; D not certain. The CDR3 runs to 11 residues. Trimming pared 3 bases from V and 5 bases from J, leaving 4 bases between. Germline-derived CDR1 and CDR2 are LNHDA and SQIVND (reference sequence).

This clone occurred once. The chain couples TRBV27 to TRBJ2-2, with 8 nucleotides matching TRBD2. The CDR3 sequence is 13 residues long. Germline-derived CDR1 and CDR2 are MNHEY and SMNVEV (reference sequence). V lost 5 bases to trimming and J lost 7 bases; unmatched junction nucleotides: 3. DNA of the CDR3: TGTGCCAGCAGTCCGGGGACTAGCGGGGAGCTGTTTTTT. Residues: CASSPGTSGELFF.

The chain uses TRBV7-6 and TRBJ2-1, with a possible D match to TRBD2 (5 bases). CDR3 length equals 17 residues. Per germline, CDR1 SGHVS and CDR2 FNYEAQ. The V end was cut by 4 bases, the J end by 8 bases, with 24 bases between. CDR3 in amino acids: CASSYSKTGTSLDEQFF. The DNA of the CDR3 is TGTGCCAGCAGCTACTCTAAGACCGGAACTAGTCTAGATGAGCAGTTCTTC.

This clone was seen a single time. V usage is TRBV30 and J usage is TRBJ1-4, with TRBD1 identical over 8 bases. The germline CDR1 and CDR2 sequences are GTSNPN and SVGIG (reference sequence). V lost 0 bases, J lost 10 bases, and 4 bases stayed unmatched. The CDR3 sequence is 13 residues long. CDR3: CAWSVPGGGKLFF. CDR3 DNA sequence: TGTGCCTGGAGTGTTCCAGGGGGCGGAAAACTGTTTTTT.

The chain has TRBV11-2 and TRBJ2-3, with D possibly being TRBD2 (5 bases). V lost 4 bases and J 5 bases, leaving 13 bases between the germline ends. Germline CDR1 reads SGHAT; CDR2 reads FQNNGV. CDR3 size: 14 residues. The CDR3 spells CASSSFGELDTQYF. The CDR3 nucleotides are TGTGCCAGCAGCTCTTTCGGGGAGTTAGATACGCAGTATTTT.

This clone has just a few counts. The genes are TRBV21-1 and TRBJ2-1; the D call of TRBD2 is as the table states it, not checked on the DNA. TRBV21-1 corresponds to a pseudogene. The CDR3 is 14 residues long. In DNA form, the CDR3 reads TGTGCCAGCAGCAACCAAAATGACTACCATGAGCAGTTCTTC. It encodes CASSNQNDYHEQFF.

This clone was detected a few times. The J gene is TRBJ1-1, the V gene TRBV1; TRBD1 is the table's D call and was not checked against the DNA. TRBV1 is tagged as a pseudogene. This CDR3 has 12 residues. CDR3 residues: CTSSQWDRRAFF. The CDR3 bases are TGCACCAGCAGCCAATGGGACAGGAGGGCTTTCTTT.